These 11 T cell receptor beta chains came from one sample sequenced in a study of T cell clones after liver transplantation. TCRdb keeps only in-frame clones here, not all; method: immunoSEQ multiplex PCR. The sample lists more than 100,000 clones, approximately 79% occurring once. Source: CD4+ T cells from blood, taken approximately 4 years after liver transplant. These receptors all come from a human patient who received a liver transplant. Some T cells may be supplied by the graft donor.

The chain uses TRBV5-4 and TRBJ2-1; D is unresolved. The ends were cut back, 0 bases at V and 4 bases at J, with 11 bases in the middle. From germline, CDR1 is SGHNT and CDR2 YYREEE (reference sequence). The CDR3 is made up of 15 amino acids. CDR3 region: CASSLGPETYNEQFF. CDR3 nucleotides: TGTGCCAGCAGCTTGGGGCCAGAGACTTACAATGAGCAGTTCTTC.

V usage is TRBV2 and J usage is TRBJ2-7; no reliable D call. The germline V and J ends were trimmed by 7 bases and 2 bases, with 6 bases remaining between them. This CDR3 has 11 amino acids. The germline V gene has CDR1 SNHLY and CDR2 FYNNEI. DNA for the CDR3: TGTGCCAGCAAGACCCCCTACGAGCAGTACTTC. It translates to CASKTPYEQYF.

CDR3 protein: CASSSTGKEGSSGNTIYF. The CDR3 DNA reads TGTGCCAGCAGCTCCACAGGGAAGGAGGGAAGCTCTGGAAACACCATATATTTT. The rearrangement uses TRBV5-4 and TRBJ1-3, with D possibly matching TRBD1 (6 bases). The V and J ends lost 3 bases and 0 bases respectively, with 19 bases between them. From germline, CDR1 is SGHNT and CDR2 YYREEE (reference sequence). The CDR3 spans 18 residues.

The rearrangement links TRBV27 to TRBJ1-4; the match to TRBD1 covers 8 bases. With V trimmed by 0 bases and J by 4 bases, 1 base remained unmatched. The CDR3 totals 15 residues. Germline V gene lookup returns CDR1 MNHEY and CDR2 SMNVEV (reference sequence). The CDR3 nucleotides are TGTGCCAGCAGTTTATCTGACAGGGGTAATGAAAAACTGTTTTTT. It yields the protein CASSLSDRGNEKLFF.

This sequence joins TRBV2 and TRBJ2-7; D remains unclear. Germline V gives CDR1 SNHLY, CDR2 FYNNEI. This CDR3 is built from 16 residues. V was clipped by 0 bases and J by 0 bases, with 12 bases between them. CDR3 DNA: TGTGCCAGCAGTGAAGCGCTCGTCGTGGGCTCCTACGAGCAGTACTTC. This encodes CASSEALVVGSYEQYF.

CDR3: CASSIGTGGEQYF. CDR3 DNA sequence: TGTGCCAGCAGCATCGGGACAGGCGGCGAGCAGTACTTC. V is TRBV7-3 and J is TRBJ2-7, with TRBD1 matching over 8 bases. The CDR3 totals 13 residues. Germline-derived CDR1 and CDR2 are SGHTA and FQGTGA. Trimming at V came to 5 bases and at J to 6 bases, leaving 6 bases not matched to a gene.

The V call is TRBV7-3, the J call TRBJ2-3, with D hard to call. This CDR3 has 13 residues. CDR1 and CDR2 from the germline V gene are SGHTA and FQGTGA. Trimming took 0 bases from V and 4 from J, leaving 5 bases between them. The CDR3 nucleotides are TGTGCCAGCAGCTTAACTTCAGCAGATACGCAGTATTTT. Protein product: CASSLTSADTQYF.

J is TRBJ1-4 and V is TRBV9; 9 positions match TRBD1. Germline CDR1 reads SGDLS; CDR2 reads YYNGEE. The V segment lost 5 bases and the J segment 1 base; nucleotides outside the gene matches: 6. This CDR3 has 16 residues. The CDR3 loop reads CASSPWTGETNEKLFF. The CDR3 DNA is TGTGCCAGCAGTCCTTGGACAGGGGAAACTAATGAAAAACTGTTTTTT.

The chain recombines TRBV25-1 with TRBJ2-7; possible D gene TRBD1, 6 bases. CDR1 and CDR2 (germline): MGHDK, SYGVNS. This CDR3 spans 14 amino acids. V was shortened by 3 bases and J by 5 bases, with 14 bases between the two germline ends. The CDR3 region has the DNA TGTGCCAGCAGTGACTCTACAGGGATCGACGAGCAGTACTTC. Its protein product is CASSDSTGIDEQYF.

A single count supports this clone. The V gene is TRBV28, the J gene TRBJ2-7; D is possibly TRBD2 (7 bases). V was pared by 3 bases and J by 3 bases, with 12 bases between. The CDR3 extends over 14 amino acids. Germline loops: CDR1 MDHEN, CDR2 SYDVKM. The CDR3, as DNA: TGTGCCAGCAGTTTTGGGGGGGCGAGCTACGAGCAGTACTTC. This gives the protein CASSFGGASYEQYF.

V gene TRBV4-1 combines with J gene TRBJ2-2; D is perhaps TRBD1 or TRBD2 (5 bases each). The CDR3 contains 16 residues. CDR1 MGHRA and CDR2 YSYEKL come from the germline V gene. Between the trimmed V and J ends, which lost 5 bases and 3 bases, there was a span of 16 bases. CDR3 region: CASSYGTYEDTGELFF. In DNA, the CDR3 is TGCGCCAGCAGCTACGGGACGTATGAAGACACCGGGGAGCTGTTTTTT.